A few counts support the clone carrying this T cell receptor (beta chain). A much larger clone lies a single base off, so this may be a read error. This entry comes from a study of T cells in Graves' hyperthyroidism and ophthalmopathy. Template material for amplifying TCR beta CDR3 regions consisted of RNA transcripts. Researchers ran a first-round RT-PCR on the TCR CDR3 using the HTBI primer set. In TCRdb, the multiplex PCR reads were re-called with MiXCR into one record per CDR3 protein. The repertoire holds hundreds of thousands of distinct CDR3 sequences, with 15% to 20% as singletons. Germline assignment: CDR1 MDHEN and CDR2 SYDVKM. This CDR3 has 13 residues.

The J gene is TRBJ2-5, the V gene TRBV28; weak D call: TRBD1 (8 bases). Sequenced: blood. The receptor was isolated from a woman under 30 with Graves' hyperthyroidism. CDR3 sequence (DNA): TGTGCCAGCCACACAGGGGGGGGGGAGACCAAGTACTTC. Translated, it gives CASHTGGGETKYF.